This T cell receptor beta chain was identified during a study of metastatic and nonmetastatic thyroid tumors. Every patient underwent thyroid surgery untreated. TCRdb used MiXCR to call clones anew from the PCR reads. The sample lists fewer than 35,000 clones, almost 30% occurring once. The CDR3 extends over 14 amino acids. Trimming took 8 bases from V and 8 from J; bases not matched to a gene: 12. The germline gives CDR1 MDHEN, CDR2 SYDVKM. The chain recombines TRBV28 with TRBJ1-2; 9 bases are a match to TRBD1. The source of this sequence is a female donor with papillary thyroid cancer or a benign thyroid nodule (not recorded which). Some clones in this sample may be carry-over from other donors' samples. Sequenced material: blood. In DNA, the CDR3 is TGTGCCAGCCGTCCGGGACAGGGTGTCTTGGGCTACACCTTC. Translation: CASRPGQGVLGYTF.